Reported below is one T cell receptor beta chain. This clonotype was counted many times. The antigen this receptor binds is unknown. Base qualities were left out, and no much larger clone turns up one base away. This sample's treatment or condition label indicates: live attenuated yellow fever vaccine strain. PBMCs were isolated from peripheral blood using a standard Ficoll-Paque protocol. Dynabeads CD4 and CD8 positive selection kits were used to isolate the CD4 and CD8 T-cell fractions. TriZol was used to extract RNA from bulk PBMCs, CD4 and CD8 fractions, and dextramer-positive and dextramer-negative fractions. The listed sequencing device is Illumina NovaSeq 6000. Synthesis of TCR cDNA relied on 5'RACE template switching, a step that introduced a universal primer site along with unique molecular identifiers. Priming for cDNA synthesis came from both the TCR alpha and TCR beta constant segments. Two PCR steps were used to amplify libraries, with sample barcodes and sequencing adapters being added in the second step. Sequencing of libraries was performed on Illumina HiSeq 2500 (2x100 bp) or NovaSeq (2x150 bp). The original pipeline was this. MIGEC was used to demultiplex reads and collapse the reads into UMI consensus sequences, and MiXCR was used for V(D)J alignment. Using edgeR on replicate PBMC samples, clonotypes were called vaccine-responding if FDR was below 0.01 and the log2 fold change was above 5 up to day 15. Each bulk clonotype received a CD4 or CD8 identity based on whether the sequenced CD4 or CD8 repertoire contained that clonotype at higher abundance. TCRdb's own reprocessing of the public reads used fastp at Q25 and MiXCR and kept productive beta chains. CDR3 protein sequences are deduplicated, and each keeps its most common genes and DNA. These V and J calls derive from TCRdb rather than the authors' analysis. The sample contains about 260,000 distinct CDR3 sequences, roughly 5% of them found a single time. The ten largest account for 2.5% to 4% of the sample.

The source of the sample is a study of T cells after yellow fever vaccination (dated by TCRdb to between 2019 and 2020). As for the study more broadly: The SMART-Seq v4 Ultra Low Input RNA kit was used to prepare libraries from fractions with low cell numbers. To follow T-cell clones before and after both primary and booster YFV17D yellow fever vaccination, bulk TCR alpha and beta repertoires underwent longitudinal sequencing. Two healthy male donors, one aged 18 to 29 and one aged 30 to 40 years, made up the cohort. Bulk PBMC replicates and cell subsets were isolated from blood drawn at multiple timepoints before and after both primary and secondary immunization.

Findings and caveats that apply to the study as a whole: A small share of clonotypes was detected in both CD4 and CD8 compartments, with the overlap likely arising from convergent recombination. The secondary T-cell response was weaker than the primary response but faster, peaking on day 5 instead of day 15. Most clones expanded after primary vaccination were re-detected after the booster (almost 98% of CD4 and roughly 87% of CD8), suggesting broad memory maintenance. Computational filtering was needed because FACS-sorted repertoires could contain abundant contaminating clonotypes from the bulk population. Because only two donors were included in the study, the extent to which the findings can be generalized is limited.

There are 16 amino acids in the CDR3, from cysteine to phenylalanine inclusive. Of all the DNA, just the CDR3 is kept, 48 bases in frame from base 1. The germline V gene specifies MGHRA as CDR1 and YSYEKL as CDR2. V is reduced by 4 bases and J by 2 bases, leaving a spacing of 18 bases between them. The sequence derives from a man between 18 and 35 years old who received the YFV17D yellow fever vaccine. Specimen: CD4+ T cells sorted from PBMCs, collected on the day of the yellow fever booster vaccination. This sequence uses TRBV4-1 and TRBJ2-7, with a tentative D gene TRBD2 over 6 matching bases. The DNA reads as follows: TGCGCCAGCAGCCGGGACTCCGTCCCCCCGACCTACGAGCAGTACTTC. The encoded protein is CASSRDSVPPTYEQYF.